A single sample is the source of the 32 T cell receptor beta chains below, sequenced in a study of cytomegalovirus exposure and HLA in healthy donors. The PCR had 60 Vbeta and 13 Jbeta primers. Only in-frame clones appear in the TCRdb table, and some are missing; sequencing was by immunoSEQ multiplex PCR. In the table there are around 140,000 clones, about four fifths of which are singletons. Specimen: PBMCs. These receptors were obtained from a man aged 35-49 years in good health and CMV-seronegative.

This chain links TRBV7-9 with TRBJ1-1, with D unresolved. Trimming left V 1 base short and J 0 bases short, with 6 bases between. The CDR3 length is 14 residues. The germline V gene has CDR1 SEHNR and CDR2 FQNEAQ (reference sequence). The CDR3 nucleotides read TGTGCCAGCAGCTTAGTCGGTTTGAACACTGAAGCTTTCTTT. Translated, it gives CASSLVGLNTEAFF. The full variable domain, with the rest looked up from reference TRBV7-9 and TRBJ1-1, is DTGVSQNPRHKITKRGQNVTFRCDPISEHNRLYWYRQTLGQGPEFLTYFQNEAQLEKSRLLSDRFSAERPKGSFSTLEIQRTEQGDSAMYLCASSLVGLNTEAFFGQGTRLTVV.

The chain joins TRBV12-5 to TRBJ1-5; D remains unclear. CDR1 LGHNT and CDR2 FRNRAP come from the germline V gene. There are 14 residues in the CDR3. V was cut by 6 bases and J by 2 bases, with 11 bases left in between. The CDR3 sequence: CASGMTEGNQPQHF. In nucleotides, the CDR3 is TGTGCTAGTGGAATGACCGAGGGCAATCAGCCCCAGCATTTT.

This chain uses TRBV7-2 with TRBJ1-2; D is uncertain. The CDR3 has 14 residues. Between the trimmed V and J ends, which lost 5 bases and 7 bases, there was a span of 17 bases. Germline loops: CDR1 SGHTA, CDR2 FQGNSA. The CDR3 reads CASSPAGGPGGYTF. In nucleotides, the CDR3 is TGTGCCAGCAGCCCGGCGGGAGGGCCCGGTGGCTACACCTTC.

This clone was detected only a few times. CDR3 sequence reads: CASSVGQPGNTIYF. The CDR3 DNA reads TGTGCCAGCAGCGTCGGACAGCCTGGAAACACCATATATTTT. The rearrangement links TRBV5-5 to TRBJ1-3; D is perhaps TRBD1 (6 bases). Trimming shortened V by 4 bases and J by 2 bases, and 10 bases separated the two germline ends. The CDR3 is 14 amino acids. Per the germline V gene, CDR1 is SGHKS and CDR2 is YYEKEE (reference sequence).

Here the CDR3 DNA reads TGTGCCAGCAGGCTAGATAGGGGGCTGATCTATGGCTACACCTTC. This translates into CASRLDRGLIYGYTF. This rearrangement joins TRBV28 to TRBJ1-2; 7 positions match TRBD1. After removal of 6 bases from V and 4 bases from J, the junction contained 11 bases not matched to a gene. Germline CDR1 MDHEN, CDR2 SYDVKM. There are 15 residues in the CDR3.

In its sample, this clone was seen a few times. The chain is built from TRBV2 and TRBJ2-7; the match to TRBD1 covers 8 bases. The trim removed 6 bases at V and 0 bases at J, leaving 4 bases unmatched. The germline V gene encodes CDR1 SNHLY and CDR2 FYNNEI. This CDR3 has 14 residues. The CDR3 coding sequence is TGTGCCAGCAGGCGGACAGGGCCCTCCTACGAGCAGTACTTC. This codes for CASRRTGPSYEQYF.

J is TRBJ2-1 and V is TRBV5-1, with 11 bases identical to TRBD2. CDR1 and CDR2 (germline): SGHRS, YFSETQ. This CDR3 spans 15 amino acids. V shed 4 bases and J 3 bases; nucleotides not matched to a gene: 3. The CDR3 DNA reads TGCGCCAGCAGCCCTAGCGGGGGGAACTACAATGAGCAGTTCTTC. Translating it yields CASSPSGGNYNEQFF.

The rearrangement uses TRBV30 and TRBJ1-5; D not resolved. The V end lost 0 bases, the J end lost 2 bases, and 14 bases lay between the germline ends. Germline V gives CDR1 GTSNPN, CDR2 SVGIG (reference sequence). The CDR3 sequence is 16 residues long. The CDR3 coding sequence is TGTGCCTGGAGTGTACGTCACGAGGCTGGCAATCAGCCCCAGCATTTT. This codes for CAWSVRHEAGNQPQHF.

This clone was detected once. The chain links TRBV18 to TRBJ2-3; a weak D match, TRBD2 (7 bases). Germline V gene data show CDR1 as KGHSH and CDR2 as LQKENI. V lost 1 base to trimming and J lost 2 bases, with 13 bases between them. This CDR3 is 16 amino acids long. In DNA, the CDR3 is TGTGCCAGCTCACCACTAGGGGGGGGCCCCACAGATACGCAGTATTTT. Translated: CASSPLGGGPTDTQYF.

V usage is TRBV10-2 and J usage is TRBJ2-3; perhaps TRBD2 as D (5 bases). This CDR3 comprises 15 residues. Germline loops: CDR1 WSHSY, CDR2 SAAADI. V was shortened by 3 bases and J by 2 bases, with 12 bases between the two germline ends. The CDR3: CASSDEGGSTDTQYF. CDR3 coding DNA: TGCGCCAGCAGTGATGAGGGTGGATCCACAGATACGCAGTATTTT.

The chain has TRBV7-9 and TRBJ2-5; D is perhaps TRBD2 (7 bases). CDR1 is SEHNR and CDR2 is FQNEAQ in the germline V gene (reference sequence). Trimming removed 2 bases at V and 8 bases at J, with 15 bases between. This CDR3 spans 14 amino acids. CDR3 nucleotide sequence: TGTGCCAGCAGCTTATATGAGGGGGGGAATACCCAGTACTTC. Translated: CASSLYEGGNTQYF.

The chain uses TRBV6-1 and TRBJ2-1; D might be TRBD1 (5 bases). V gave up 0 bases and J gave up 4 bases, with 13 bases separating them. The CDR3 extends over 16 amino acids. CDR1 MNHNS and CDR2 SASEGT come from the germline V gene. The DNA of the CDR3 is TGTGCCAGCAGTGAAGCGCCAGCAGGGTCGTACAATGAGCAGTTCTTC. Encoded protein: CASSEAPAGSYNEQFF.

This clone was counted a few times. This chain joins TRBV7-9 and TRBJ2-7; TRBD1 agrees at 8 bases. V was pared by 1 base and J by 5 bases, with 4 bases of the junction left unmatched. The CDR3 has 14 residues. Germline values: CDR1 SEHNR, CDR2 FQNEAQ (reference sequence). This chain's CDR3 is CASSLGAGGHEQYF. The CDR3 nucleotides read TGTGCCAGCAGCTTAGGGGCAGGGGGCCACGAGCAGTACTTC.

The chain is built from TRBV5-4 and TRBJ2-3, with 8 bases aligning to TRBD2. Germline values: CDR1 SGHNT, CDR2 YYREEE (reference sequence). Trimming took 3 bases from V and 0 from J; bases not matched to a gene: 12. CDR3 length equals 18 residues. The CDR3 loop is CASSSQTSVGASTDTQYF. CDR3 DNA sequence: TGTGCCAGCAGCTCCCAGACTAGCGTGGGGGCTAGCACAGATACGCAGTATTTT.

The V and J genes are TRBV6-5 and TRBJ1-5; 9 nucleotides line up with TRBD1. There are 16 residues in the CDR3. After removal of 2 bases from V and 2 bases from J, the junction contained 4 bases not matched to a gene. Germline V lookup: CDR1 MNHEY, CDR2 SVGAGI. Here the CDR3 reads CASSYGRQGGNQPQHF. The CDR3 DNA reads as TGTGCCAGCAGTTACGGTAGACAGGGGGGCAATCAGCCCCAGCATTTT.

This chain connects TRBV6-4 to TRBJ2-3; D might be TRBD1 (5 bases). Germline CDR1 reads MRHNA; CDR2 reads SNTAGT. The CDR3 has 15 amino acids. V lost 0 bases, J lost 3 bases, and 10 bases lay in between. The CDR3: CASSDSQGLTDTQYF. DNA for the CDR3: TGTGCCAGCAGTGACTCGCAGGGTTTGACAGATACGCAGTATTTT.

This CDR3 is CASSAGLGADTQYF. DNA of the CDR3: TGTGCCAGCAGTGCCGGACTAGGGGCAGATACGCAGTATTTT. The V call is TRBV27, the J call TRBJ2-3; 7 bases fit TRBD2. Germline assignment: CDR1 MNHEY and CDR2 SMNVEV (reference sequence). Trimming cost V 5 bases and J 4 bases; bases outside gene matches: 6. The CDR3 spans 14 residues.

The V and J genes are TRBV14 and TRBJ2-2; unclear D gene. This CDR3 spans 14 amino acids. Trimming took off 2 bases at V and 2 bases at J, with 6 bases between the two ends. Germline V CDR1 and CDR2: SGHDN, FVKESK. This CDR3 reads CASSQLGNTGELFF. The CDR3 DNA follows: TGTGCCAGCAGCCAACTAGGTAACACCGGGGAGCTGTTTTTT.

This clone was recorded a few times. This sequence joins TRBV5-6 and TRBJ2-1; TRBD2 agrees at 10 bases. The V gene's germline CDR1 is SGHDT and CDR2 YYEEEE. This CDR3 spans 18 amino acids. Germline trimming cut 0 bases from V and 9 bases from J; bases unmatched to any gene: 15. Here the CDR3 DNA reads TGTGCCAGCAGCTTGGGTTCTAGCGGGGGTTCTCGTGCCGGTGAGCAGTTCTTC. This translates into CASSLGSSGGSRAGEQFF.

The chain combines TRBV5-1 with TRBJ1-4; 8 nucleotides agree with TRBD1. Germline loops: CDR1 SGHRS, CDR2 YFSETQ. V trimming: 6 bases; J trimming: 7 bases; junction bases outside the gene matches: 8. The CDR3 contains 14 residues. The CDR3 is CASTRDRGSEKLFF. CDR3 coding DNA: TGCGCCAGCACGAGAGACAGGGGAAGTGAAAAACTGTTTTTT.

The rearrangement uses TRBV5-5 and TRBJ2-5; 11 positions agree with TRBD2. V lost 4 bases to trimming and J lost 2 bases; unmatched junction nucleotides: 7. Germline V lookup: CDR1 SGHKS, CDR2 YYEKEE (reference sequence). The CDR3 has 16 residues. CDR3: CASSPSPSGGQETQYF. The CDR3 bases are TGTGCCAGCAGCCCAAGTCCTAGCGGGGGGCAAGAGACCCAGTACTTC.

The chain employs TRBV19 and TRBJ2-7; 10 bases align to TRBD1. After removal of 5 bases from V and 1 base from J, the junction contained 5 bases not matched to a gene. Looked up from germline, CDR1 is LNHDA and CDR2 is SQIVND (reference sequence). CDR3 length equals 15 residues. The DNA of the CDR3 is TGTGCCAGTAGTGCCGACAGGGGGCGATCCTACGAGCAGTACTTC. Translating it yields CASSADRGRSYEQYF.

The CDR3 DNA reads as TGCAGCGTTGATCTGTCTCCAGGGTCAAATACGCAGTATTTT. Its protein is CSVDLSPGSNTQYF. J is TRBJ2-3 and V is TRBV29-1, with a tentative D call TRBD1 (5 bases). Germline CDR1 is SQVTM and CDR2 is ANQGSEA. The CDR3 contains 14 residues. The V end lost 3 bases, the J end lost 7 bases, and 17 bases lay between the germline ends.

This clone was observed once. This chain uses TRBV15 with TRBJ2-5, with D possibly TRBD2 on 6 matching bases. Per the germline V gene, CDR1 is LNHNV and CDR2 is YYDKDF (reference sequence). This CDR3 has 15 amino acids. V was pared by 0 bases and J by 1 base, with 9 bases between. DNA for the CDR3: TGTGCCACCAGCAGAGATCTGGGACTCCAAGAGACCCAGTACTTC. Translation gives CATSRDLGLQETQYF. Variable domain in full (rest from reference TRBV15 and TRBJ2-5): DAMVIQNPRYQVTQFGKPVTLSCSQTLNHNVMYWYQQKSSQAPKLLFHYYDKDFNNEADTPDNFQSRRPNTSFCFLDIRSPGLGDTAMYLCATSRDLGLQETQYFGPGTRLLVL.

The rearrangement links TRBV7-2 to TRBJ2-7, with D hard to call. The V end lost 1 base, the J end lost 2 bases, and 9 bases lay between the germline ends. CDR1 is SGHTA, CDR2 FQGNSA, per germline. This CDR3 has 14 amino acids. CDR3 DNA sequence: TGTGCCAGCAGCTTAGGATCAGTTCCCTACGAGCAGTACTTC. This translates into CASSLGSVPYEQYF.

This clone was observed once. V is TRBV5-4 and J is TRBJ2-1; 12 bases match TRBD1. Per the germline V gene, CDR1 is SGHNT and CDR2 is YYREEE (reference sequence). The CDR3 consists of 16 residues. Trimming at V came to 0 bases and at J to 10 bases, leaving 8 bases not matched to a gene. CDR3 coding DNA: TGTGCCAGCAGCTTGGTTTCCGGGACAGGGGGCGTAGAGCAGTTCTTC. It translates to CASSLVSGTGGVEQFF.

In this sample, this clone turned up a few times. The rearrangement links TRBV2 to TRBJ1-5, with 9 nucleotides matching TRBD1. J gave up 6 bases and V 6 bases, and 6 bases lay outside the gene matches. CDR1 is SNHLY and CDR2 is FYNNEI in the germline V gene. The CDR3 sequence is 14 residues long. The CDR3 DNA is TGTGCCAGCAGGGGAACAGGGGGCTCTCAGCCCCAGCATTTT. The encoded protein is CASRGTGGSQPQHF. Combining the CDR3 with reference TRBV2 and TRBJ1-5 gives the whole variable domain EPEVTQTPSHQVTQMGQEVILRCVPISNHLYFYWYRQILGQKVEFLVSFYNNEISEKSEIFDDQFSVERPDGSNFTLKIRSTKLEDSAMYFCASRGTGGSQPQHFGDGTRLSIL.

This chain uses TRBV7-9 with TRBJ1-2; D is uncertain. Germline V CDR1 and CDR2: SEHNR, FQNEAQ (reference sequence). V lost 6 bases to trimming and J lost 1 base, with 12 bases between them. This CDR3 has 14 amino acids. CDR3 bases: TGTGCCAGCAGGCCAACAGATTTTAACTATGGCTACACCTTC. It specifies CASRPTDFNYGYTF.

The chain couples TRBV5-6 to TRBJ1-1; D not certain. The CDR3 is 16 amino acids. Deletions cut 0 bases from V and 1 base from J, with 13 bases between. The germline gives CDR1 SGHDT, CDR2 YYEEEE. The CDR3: CASSLDVGVANTEAFF. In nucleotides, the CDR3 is TGTGCCAGCAGCTTGGATGTCGGGGTAGCGAACACTGAAGCTTTCTTT.

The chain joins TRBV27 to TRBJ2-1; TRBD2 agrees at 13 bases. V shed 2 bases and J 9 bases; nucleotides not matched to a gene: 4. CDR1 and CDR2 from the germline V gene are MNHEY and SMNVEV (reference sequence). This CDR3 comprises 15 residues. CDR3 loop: CASSLGLAGAGEQFF. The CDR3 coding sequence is TGTGCCAGCAGTTTAGGACTAGCGGGGGCCGGTGAGCAGTTCTTC.

The chain's CDR3 is CASVVGEESSPLHF. The CDR3 DNA is TGTGCCAGCGTGGTAGGGGAAGAAAGTTCACCCCTCCACTTT. V is TRBV2 and J is TRBJ1-6; possibly TRBD1 for D (5 bases). Trimming took 8 bases from V and 9 from J, leaving 17 bases between them. CDR3 length: 14 amino acids. Germline lookup yields CDR1 SNHLY and CDR2 FYNNEI.

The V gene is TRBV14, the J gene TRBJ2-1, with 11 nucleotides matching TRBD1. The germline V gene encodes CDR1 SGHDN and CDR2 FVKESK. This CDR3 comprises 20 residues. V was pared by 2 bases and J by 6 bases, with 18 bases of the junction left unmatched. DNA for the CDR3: TGTGCCAGCAGCCAACAATTCGGGACAGGGGGTTTTGAGGACATCAATGAGCAGTTCTTC. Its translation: CASSQQFGTGGFEDINEQFF.